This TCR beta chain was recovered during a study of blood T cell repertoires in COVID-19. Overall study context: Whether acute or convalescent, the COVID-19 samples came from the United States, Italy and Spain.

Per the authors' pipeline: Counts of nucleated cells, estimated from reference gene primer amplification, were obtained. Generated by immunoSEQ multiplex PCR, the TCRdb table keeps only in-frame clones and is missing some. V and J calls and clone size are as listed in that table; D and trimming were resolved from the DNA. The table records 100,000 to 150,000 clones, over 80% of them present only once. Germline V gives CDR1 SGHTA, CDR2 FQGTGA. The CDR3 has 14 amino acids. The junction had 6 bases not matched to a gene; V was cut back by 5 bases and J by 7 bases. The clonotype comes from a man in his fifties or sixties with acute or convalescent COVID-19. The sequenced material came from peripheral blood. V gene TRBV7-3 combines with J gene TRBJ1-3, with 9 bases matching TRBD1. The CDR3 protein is CASSQQGAGNTIYF. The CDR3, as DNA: TGTGCCAGCAGCCAACAGGGGGCCGGGAACACCATATATTTT.